This T cell receptor (beta chain) was found in a study of lymphopenia after photon versus proton radiotherapy. The table came from immunoSEQ multiplex PCR; TCRdb's copy has only in-frame clones and leaves some out. The sample has approximately 45,000 clones; less than 90% are singletons. This CDR3 region has 14 residues. The germline V gene encodes CDR1 SGDLS and CDR2 YYNGEE. V gave up 4 bases and J gave up 4 bases; unmatched junction bases: 5. V is TRBV9 and J is TRBJ1-2, with 9 bases that match TRBD1. The starting material was peripheral blood, obtained from a patient treated with photon-based radiotherapy. This clonotype originated in a man aged 40-49 years with gastric cancer. The CDR3 is CASSLGTGSYGYTF. In nucleotides, the CDR3 is TGTGCCAGCAGCCTGGGGACAGGGAGCTATGGCTACACCTTC.